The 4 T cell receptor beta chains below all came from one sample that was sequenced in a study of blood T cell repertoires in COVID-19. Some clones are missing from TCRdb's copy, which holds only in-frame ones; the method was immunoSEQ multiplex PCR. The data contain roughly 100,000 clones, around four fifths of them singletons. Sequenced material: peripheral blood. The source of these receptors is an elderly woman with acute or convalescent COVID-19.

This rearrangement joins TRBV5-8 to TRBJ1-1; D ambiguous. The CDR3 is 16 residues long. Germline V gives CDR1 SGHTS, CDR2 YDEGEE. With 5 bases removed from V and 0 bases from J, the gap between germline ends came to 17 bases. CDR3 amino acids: CASRVLRVPMNTEAFF. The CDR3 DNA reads TGTGCCAGCAGGGTCCTGAGGGTTCCTATGAACACTGAAGCTTTCTTT.

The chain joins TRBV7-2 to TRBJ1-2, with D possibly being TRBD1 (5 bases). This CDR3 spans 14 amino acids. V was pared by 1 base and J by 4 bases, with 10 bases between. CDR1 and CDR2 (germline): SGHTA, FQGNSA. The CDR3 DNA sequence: TGTGCCAGCAGCTTAGGGGGCGCTGGCTATGGCTACACCTTC. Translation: CASSLGGAGYGYTF.

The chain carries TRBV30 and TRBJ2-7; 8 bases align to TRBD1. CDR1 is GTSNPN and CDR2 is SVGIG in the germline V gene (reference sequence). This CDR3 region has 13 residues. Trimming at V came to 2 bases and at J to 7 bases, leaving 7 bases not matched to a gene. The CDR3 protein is CAWSPQGAGEQYF. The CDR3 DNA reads TGTGCCTGGAGTCCGCAGGGGGCTGGGGAGCAGTACTTC.

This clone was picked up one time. The chain's CDR3 is CASSPTGGGSTEAFF. In DNA, the CDR3 is TGTGCCAGCAGCCCGACAGGGGGCGGGAGCACTGAAGCTTTCTTT. This chain uses TRBV11-2 with TRBJ1-1; 10 bases align to TRBD1. V lost 5 bases, J lost 4 bases, and 7 bases stayed unmatched. The CDR3 is 15 residues long. The germline V gene has CDR1 SGHAT and CDR2 FQNNGV.